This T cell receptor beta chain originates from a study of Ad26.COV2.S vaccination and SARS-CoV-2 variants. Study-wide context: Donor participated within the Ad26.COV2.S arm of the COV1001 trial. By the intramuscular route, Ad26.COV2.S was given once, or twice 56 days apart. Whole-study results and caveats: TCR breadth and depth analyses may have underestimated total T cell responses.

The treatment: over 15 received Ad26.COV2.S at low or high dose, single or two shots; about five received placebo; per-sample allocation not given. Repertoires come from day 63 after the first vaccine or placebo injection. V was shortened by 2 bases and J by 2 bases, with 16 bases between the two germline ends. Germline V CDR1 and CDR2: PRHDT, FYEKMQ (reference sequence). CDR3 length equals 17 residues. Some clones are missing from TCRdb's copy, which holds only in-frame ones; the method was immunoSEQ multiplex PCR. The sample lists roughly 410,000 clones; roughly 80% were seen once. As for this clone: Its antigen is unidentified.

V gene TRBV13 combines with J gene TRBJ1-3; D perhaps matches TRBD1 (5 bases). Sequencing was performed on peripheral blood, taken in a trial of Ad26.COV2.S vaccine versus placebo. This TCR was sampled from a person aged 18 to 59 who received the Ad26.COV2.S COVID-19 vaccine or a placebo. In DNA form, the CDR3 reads TGTGCCAGCAGCTTAAGCCTCCTGGGGGAAACTGGAAACACCATATATTTT. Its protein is CASSLSLLGETGNTIYF.